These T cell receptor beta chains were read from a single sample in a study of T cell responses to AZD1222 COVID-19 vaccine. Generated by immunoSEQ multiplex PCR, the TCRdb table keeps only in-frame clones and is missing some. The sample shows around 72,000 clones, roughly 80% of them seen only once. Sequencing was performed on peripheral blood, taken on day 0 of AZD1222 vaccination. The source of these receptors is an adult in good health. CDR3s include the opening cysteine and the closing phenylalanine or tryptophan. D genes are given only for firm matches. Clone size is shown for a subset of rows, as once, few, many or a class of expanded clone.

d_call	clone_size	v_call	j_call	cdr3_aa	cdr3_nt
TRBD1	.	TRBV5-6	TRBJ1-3	CASSGARRGPGNTIYF	TGTGCCAGCAGCGGTGCTCGCAGGGGGCCGGGAAACACCATATATTTT
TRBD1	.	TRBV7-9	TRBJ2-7	CASSRTGARYF	TGTGCCAGCAGCCGGACAGGCGCCCGGTACTTC
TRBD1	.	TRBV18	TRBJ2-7	CASSLGGGTGGLGEQYF	TGTGCCAGCTCACTCGGAGGAGGAACAGGGGGCTTAGGAGAGCAGTACTTC
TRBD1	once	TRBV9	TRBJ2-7	CASSVVSWGQGESYEQYF	TGTGCCAGCAGCGTAGTTTCTTGGGGACAGGGGGAGTCCTACGAGCAGTACTTC
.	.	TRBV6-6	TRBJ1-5	CASSSQGNQPQHF	TGTGCCAGCAGTTCCCAGGGGAATCAGCCCCAGCATTTT
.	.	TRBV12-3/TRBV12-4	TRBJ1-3	CASSLKRDTIYF	TGTGCCAGCAGTTTGAAGAGGGACACCATATATTTT
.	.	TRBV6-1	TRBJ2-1	CASSDVSEGISYNEQFF	TGTGCCAGCAGTGACGTCTCGGAGGGAATCTCCTACAATGAGCAGTTCTTC
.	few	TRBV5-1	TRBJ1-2	CASSLAGDNYGYTF	TGCGCCAGCAGCTTGGCTGGAGATAACTATGGCTACACCTTC
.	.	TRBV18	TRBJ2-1	CASSPRDQLDNEQFF	TGTGCCAGCTCACCCCGGGACCAACTCGACAATGAGCAGTTCTTC
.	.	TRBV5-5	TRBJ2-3	CASSLGRVPSTDTQYF	TGTGCCAGCAGCTTGGGTAGAGTCCCTAGCACAGATACGCAGTATTTT
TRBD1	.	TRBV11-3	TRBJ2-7	CASCRTGGVGEQYF	TGTGCCAGCTGCCGGACAGGGGGGGTAGGCGAGCAGTACTTC
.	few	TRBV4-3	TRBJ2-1	CASSPDKAEEQFF	TGCGCCAGCAGCCCAGATAAAGCGGAGGAGCAGTTCTTC
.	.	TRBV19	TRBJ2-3	CASSIGGPDTDTQYF	TGTGCCAGTAGTATAGGTGGGCCAGACACAGATACGCAGTATTTT
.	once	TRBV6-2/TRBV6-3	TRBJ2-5	CASSIHRDMRETQYF	TGTGCCAGCAGTATTCACCGGGACATGAGAGAGACCCAGTACTTC
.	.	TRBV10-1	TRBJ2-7	CASSESIWGEGLYEQYF	TGCGCCAGCAGTGAGTCAATTTGGGGCGAGGGGCTCTACGAGCAGTACTTC
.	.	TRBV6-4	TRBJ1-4	CAIIFPTNEKLFF	TGTGCCATCATATTCCCAACTAATGAAAAACTGTTTTTT
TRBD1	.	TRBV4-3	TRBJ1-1	CASSLRRGTGGEAFF	TGCGCCAGCAGCCTCCGAAGGGGGACAGGGGGGGAAGCTTTCTTT
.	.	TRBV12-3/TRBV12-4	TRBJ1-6	CASSFANSPLHF	TGTGCCAGCAGCTTCGCAAATTCACCCCTCCACTTT